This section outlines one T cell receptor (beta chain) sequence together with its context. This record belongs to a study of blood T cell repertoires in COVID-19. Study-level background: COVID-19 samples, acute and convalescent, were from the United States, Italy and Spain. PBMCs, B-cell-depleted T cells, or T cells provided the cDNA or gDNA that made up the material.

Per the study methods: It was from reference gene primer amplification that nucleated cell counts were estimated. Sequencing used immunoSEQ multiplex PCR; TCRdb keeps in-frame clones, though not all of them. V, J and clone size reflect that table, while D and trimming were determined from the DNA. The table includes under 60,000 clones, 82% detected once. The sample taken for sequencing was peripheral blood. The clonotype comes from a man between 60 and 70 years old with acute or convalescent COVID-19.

CDR3 in DNA: TGTGCCAGCAGCGACTCAGAGACTGAAGCTTTCTTT. This gives the protein CASSDSETEAFF. V and J are TRBV27 and TRBJ1-1; no firm D call. V shed 6 bases and J shed 5 bases, with 10 bases lying between them. The CDR3 extends over 12 amino acids. CDR1 is MNHEY, CDR2 SMNVEV, per germline (reference sequence).